This TCR beta chain originates from a study of blood T cell repertoires in COVID-19. Turning to the study itself: PBMCs, B-cell-depleted T cells, or T cells provided the cDNA or gDNA that made up the material.

TCRdb's table, derived via immunoSEQ multiplex PCR, lists solely in-frame clones and lacks some. Among around 470,000 clones, 90% were seen once, and the ten largest hold 0.6%. Trimming took off 5 bases at V and 7 bases at J, with 17 bases between the two ends. This CDR3 region has 14 residues. CDR1 is LNHDA and CDR2 is SQIVND in the germline V gene (reference sequence). Sequenced material: PBMCs or T cells enriched from blood (not recorded which). The receptor was isolated from a man between 18 and 35 years old who had recovered from COVID-19. This chain joins TRBV19 and TRBJ1-1; TRBD1 is a possible D gene (6 bases). CDR3 protein: CASSSGTNVIEAFF. The DNA for the CDR3 is TGTGCCAGTAGTTCCGGGACAAATGTCATTGAAGCTTTCTTT.